Here is one T cell receptor (beta chain) with its context. Its target is unknown. The sample is drawn from a study of T-cell reconstitution after alpha-beta-depleted transplantation in children. Study findings and constraints: The authors attributed T-cell counts and diversity one year after transplant mostly to newly produced T cells.

A library of TCRbeta sequences, prepared with unique molecular identifiers, was generated. TCRdb itself ran the PCR reads through MiXCR, one entry per CDR3 protein. The data contain 250,000 to 400,000 distinct CDR3 sequences, roughly 21% of them singletons. Trimming removed 3 bases at V and 4 bases at J, with 16 bases between. Germline V gene lookup returns CDR1 DFQATT and CDR2 SNEGSKA (reference sequence). The CDR3 consists of 15 residues. The chain couples TRBV20-1 to TRBJ2-1; possibly TRBD1 for D (6 bases). The TCR was taken from a male patient under 18 who had a stem cell transplant for acute lymphoblastic leukemia, so the T cells may come from the graft donor. The specimen comprised PBMCs, mostly from graft donor cells, sampled 180 days after TCRalphabeta/CD19-depleted stem cell transplant. CDR3 region: CSARLGAGVYNEQFF. The CDR3 DNA follows: TGCAGTGCTAGGCTGGGGGCCGGGGTATACAATGAGCAGTTCTTC.